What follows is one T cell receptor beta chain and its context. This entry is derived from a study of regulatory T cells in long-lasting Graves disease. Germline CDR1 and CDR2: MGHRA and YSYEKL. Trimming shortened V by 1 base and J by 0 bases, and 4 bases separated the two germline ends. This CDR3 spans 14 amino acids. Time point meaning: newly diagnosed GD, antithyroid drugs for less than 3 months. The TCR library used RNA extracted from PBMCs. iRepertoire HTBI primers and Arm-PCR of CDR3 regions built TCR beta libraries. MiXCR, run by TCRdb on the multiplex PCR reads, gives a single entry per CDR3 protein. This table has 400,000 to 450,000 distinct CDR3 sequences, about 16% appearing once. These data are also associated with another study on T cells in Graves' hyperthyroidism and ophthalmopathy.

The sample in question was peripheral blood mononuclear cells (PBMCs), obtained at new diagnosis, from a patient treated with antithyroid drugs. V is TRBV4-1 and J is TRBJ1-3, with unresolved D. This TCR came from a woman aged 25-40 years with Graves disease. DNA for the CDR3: TGCGCCAGCAGCCAAGTGCTCTCTGGAAACACCATATATTTT. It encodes CASSQVLSGNTIYF.